Below, one T cell receptor beta chain is given with its context. Its antigen is still unknown. The data are from a study of cytomegalovirus exposure and HLA in healthy donors. Study-wide results and limits: Generally TCR sequences proved uncommon, though certain public TCRs appeared in numerous donors.

Researchers ran the PCR with 60 Vbeta and 13 Jbeta primers. Here immunoSEQ multiplex PCR was the method, and the copy in TCRdb shows in-frame clones only, minus some. This table holds roughly 190,000 clones, about 88% found once. The germline V gene encodes CDR1 LGHNA and CDR2 YNFKEQ. Trimming cost V 1 base and J 2 bases; bases outside gene matches: 4. This CDR3 is 16 amino acids long. Sample: PBMCs. This clonotype was obtained from a woman aged 18-29 years in good health and CMV-seronegative. The V and J genes are TRBV4-2 and TRBJ2-1, with TRBD2 matching over 8 bases. This CDR3 is CASSQAGLGAYNEQFF. CDR3 DNA sequence: TGTGCCAGCAGCCAAGCGGGACTAGGAGCCTACAATGAGCAGTTCTTC.